The clone carrying this T cell receptor beta chain was observed a single time. Antigen: not known. This CDR3 spans 16 amino acids. Trimming shortened V by 3 bases and J by 0 bases, and 15 bases separated the two germline ends. Germline CDR1 and CDR2: WSHSY and SAAADI. No donor had fewer than one pre-ART PBMC sample or fewer than two post-ART PBMC samples. This sample was included in a study of long-term antiretroviral therapy in people with HIV. Study conclusions and caveats: ART-treated samples gained diversity yet remained below transplant donor controls. Dominating the repertoire at all time points were the clones that expanded before ART.

Researchers report immunoSEQ v3.0 was run at survey level. Some clones are missing from TCRdb's copy, which holds only in-frame ones; the method was immunoSEQ multiplex PCR. Of under 12,000 clones detected, about 80% appear once; the ten largest clones hold around 20%. This clonotype originated in a man aged 50 or older with HIV. Source: unsorted PBMCs, taken about 7 years after starting antiretroviral therapy. The V call is TRBV10-2, the J call TRBJ2-7, with D perhaps matching TRBD1 (6 bases). The CDR3 DNA reads TGCGCCAGCAGTGATTCCCAGGGGCTCCACTCCTACGAGCAGTACTTC. Translated, it gives CASSDSQGLHSYEQYF.